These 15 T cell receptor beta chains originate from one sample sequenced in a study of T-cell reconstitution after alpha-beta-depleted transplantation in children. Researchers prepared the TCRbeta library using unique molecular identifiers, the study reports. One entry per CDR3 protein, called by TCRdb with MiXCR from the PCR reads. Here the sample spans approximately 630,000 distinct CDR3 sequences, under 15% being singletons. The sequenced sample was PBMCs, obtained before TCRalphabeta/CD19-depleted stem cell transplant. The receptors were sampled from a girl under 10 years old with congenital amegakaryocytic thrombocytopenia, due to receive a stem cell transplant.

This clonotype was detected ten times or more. The CDR3 loop is CASSQDGRQAFF. CDR3 nucleotides: TGCGCCAGCAGCCAAGACGGACGGCAAGCTTTCTTT. The chain joins TRBV4-1 to TRBJ1-1; D gene unclear. CDR1 and CDR2 from the germline V gene are MGHRA and YSYEKL. CDR3 size: 12 residues. Trimming took 0 bases from V and 9 from J, leaving 8 bases between them.

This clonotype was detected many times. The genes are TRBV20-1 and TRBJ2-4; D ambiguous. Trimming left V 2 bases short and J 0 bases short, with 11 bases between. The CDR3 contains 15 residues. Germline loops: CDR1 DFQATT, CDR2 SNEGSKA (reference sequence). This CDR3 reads CSARSSLLAKNIQYF. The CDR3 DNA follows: TGCAGTGCTAGAAGTTCTCTGCTAGCCAAAAACATTCAGTACTTC.

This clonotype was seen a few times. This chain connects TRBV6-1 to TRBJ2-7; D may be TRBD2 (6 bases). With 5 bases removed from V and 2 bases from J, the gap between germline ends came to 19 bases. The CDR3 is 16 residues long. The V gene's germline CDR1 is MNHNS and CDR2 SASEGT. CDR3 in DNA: TGTGCCAGCAGTCCCCGGAGCCAGCGGGCGACCTACGAGCAGTACTTC. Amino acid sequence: CASSPRSQRATYEQYF.

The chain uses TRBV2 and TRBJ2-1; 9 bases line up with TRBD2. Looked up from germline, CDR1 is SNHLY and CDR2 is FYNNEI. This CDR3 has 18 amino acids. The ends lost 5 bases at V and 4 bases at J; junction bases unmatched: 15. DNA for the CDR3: TGTGCCAGCAGTTTTGGGTCAAGGCGGGAGGGAGATTACAATGAGCAGTTCTTC. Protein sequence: CASSFGSRREGDYNEQFF. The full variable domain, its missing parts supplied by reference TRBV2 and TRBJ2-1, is EPEVTQTPSHQVTQMGQEVILRCVPISNHLYFYWYRQILGQKVEFLVSFYNNEISEKSEIFDDQFSVERPDGSNFTLKIRSTKLEDSAMYFCASSFGSRREGDYNEQFFGPGTRLTVL.

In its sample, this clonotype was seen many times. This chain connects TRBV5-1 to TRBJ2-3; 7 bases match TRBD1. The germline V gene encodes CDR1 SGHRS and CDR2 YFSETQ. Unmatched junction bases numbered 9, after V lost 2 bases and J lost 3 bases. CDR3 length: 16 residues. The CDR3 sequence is CASSFNSGQLTDTQYF. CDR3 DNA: TGCGCCAGCAGCTTCAATTCGGGACAGCTAACAGATACGCAGTATTTT.

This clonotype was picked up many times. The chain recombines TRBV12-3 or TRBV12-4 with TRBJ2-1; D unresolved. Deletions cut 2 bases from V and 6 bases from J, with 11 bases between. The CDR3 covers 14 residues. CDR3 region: CASSLTHGSNEQFF. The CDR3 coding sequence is TGTGCCAGCAGTTTAACCCATGGTTCCAATGAGCAGTTCTTC.

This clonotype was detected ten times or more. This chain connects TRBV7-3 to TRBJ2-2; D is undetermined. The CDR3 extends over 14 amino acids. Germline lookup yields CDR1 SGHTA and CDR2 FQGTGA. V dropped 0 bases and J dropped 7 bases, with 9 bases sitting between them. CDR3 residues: CASSLTSISGELFF. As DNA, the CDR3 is TGTGCCAGCAGCTTAACCTCTATCAGCGGGGAGCTGTTTTTT.

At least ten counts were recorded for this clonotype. For the CDR3, the DNA is TGCGCCAGCAGCTTGGTACAGAGCGGGTACAATGAGCAGTTCTTC. This gives the protein CASSLVQSGYNEQFF. The rearrangement uses TRBV5-1 and TRBJ2-1; D is perhaps TRBD2 (6 bases). The CDR3 has 15 residues. V lost 0 bases to trimming and J lost 4 bases, with 11 bases between them. Germline CDR1 and CDR2: SGHRS and YFSETQ.

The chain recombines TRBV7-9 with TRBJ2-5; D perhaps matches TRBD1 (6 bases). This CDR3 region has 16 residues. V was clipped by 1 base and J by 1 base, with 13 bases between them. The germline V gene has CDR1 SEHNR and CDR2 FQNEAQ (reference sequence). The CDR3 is CASSLVPGDFQETQYF. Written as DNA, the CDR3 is TGTGCCAGCAGCTTAGTGCCAGGGGATTTCCAAGAGACCCAGTACTTC.

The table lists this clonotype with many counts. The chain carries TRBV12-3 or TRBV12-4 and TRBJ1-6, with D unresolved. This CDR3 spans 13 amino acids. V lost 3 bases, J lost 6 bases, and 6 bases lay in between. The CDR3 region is CASSLAVNSPLHF. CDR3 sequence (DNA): TGTGCCAGCAGTTTGGCAGTTAATTCACCCCTCCACTTT.

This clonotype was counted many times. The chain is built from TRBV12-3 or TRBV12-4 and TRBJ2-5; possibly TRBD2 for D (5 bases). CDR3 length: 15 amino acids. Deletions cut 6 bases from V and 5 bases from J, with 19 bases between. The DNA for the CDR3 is TGTGCCAGCAGCCTCGCGCAGGTCTCGGGGGAGACCCAGTACTTC. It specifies CASSLAQVSGETQYF.

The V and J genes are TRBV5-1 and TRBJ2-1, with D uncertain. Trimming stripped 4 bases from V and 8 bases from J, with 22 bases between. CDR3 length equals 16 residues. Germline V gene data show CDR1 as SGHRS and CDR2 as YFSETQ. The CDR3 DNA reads TGCGCCAGCAGCGTAGGATCGACTCTCCCCAGCGATGAGCAGTTCTTC. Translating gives CASSVGSTLPSDEQFF.

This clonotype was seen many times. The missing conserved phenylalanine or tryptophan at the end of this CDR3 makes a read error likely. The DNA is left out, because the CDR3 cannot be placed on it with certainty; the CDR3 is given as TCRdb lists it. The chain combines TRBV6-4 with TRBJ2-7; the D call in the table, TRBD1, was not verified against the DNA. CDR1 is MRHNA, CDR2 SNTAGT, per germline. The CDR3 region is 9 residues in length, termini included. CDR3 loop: CARQGALRL.

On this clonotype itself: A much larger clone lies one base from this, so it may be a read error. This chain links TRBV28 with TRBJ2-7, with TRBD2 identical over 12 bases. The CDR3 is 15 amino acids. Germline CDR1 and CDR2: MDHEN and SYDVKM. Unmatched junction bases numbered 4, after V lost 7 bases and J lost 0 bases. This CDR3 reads CASNLLAGGSYEQYF. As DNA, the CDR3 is TGTGCCAGCAACTTACTAGCGGGAGGCTCCTACGAGCAGTACTTC.

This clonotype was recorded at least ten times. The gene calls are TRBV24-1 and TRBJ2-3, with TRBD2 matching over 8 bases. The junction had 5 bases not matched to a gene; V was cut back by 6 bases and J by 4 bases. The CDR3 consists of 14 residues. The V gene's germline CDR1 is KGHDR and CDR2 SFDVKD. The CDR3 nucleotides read TGTGCCACCAGTAGGAGCGGGAGCCCAGATACGCAGTATTTT. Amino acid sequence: CATSRSGSPDTQYF.